This TCR beta chain was captured by sequencing in a study of T-cell reconstitution after alpha-beta-depleted transplantation in children. Study results and limitations: Several hundred graft clones that had expanded were reportedly the source of alpha-beta T cells about two months after transplant.

The authors prepared the TCRbeta library with unique molecular identifiers. Each CDR3 protein gets one entry after TCRdb re-called the PCR reads with MiXCR. This table holds about 200,000 distinct CDR3 sequences, approximately 6% found once. In this sample, this clonotype turned up many times. Its antigen is currently unknown. CDR3 size: 13 residues. The ends were cut back, 8 bases at V and 8 bases at J, with 18 bases in the middle. Germline lookup yields CDR1 SNHLY and CDR2 FYNNEI. The chain carries TRBV2 and TRBJ1-2; D perhaps matches TRBD1 (6 bases). The specimen was PBMCs, collected before TCRalphabeta/CD19-depleted stem cell transplant. The TCR was taken from a girl in the first two years of life with combined immunodeficiency, due to receive a stem cell transplant. The CDR3 loop reads CASPRGGGGGYTF. Written as DNA, the CDR3 is TGTGCCAGCCCTCGGGGAGGGGGTGGAGGCTACACCTTC.